Sequencing of this TCR beta chain was carried out in a study of tumor-infiltrating lymphocytes in localized non-small cell lung cancer. Study background: Each patient gave resected tumor and non-adjacent uninvolved lung tissue.

Germline V gives CDR1 SGHTA, CDR2 FQGNSA. CDR3 size: 13 residues. V shed 5 bases and J shed 4 bases, with 11 bases lying between them. Assay: immunoSEQ multiplex PCR; the TCRdb copy retains only in-frame clones and omits some. The sample shows about 23,000 clones, roughly 66% of them seen only once. This rearrangement joins TRBV7-2 to TRBJ1-2, with D unclear. Sequenced: lung tumor tissue. The TCR originated in a human donor with non-small cell lung cancer. The DNA for the CDR3 is TGTGCCAGCAGCCCTGGACCTCTCTATGGCTACACCTTC. Its translation: CASSPGPLYGYTF.